In its sample, the clone carrying this T cell receptor beta chain was seen a few times. Then a second PCR, running roughly 7 to 12 cycles, was carried out with a sample-barcoded 5' primer and a J-beta primer mix. TCRdb recomputed calls from the 5' RACE reads with MiXCR, one row per CDR3 protein. The sample includes around 1,900,000 distinct CDR3 sequences, about 39% of them seen just once. This sample was taken from a study of blood T cells in healthy people across ages. The V end lost 4 bases, the J end lost 4 bases, and 19 bases lay between the germline ends. The CDR3 has 16 residues. CDR1 is MDHEN, CDR2 SYDVKM, per germline.

Sequenced sample: blood. The rearrangement joins TRBV28 to TRBJ2-5; D perhaps matches TRBD2 (7 bases). This sequence originates from a human donor in good health. The CDR3 DNA reads TGTGCCAGCAGTTCGGGGGACTACAGGGTCTCAGAGACCCAGTACTTC. This gives the protein CASSSGDYRVSETQYF. Full variable domain (rest looked up from reference TRBV28 and TRBJ2-5): DVKVTQSSRYLVKRTGEKVFLECVQDMDHENMFWYRQDPGLGLRLIYFSYDVKMKEKGDIPEGYSVSREKKERFSLILESASTNQTSMYLCASSSGDYRVSETQYFGPGTRLLVL.